This paragraph covers one TCR beta chain sequence. Its antigen is unidentified. Sequenced by immunoSEQ multiplex PCR; TCRdb stores in-frame clones only, minus some. The data show a few million clones, with over 85% seen just once and 0.35% to 0.45% held by the top ten. This record comes from a study of shared clonotypes between healthy human individuals. In the study overall: For every donor, three CD4 naive, three CD4 memory, two CD8 naive and one CD8 memory plates were used.

The donors, healthy adults who were HIV-negative, had experienced no recent acute infections or vaccinations. All the donors were Caucasian adults who lived in Nashville, Tennessee. Study-wide points: Sample collection involved blood only; tissue repertoires are likely different.

The sample consisted of naive CD4+ T cells from PBMCs. The sample's subset: CD45RA+ positively selected. This receptor was obtained from a man younger than 35 in good health. Some clones in this sample may be carry-over from other donors' samples.

The CDR3 nucleotides read TGTGCCAGCAGCGGGGCGGGCGGGGGCCAAGAGACCCAGTACTTC. It codes for CASSGAGGGQETQYF. The V and J genes are TRBV9 and TRBJ2-5; 7 bases map to TRBD2. The CDR3 is 15 amino acids. Germline V gene sequence: CDR1 SGDLS, CDR2 YYNGEE. V lost 3 bases to trimming and J lost 1 base; unmatched junction nucleotides: 6.